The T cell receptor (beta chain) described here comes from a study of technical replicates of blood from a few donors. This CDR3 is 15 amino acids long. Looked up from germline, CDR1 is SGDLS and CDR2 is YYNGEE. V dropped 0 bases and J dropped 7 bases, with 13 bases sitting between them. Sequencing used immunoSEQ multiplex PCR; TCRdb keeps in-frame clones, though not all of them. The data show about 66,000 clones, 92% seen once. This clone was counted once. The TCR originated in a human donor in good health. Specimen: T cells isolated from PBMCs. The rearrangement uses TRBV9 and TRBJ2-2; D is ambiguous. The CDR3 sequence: CASSVVSGQSGELFF. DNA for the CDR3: TGTGCCAGCAGCGTAGTGTCGGGTCAGAGCGGGGAGCTGTTTTTT.